This paragraph reports one T cell receptor (beta chain). The source of the sample is a study of blood T cell repertoires in COVID-19. Germline V gives CDR1 SGHAT, CDR2 FQNNGV. Trimming removed 3 bases at V and 3 bases at J, with 8 bases between. This CDR3 has 14 residues. Produced via immunoSEQ multiplex PCR; TCRdb's table is partial and in-frame only. The sample lists about 49,000 clones, over 80% occurring once. The sequenced material came from peripheral blood. The sequence was collected from a woman older than 75 with COVID-19, enrolled during active disease. The gene calls are TRBV11-2 and TRBJ1-4; D might be TRBD1 (5 bases). CDR3 DNA: TGTGCCAGCAGCTTGTTGGGGCCTAATGAAAAACTGTTTTTT. It yields the protein CASSLLGPNEKLFF. Using reference TRBV11-2 and TRBJ1-4 for the parts outside the CDR3, the full variable domain is EAGVAQSPRYKIIEKRQSVAFWCNPISGHATLYWYQQILGQGPKLLIQFQNNGVVDDSQLPKDRFSAERLKGVDSTLKIQPAKLEDSAVYLCASSLLGPNEKLFFGSGTQLSVL.